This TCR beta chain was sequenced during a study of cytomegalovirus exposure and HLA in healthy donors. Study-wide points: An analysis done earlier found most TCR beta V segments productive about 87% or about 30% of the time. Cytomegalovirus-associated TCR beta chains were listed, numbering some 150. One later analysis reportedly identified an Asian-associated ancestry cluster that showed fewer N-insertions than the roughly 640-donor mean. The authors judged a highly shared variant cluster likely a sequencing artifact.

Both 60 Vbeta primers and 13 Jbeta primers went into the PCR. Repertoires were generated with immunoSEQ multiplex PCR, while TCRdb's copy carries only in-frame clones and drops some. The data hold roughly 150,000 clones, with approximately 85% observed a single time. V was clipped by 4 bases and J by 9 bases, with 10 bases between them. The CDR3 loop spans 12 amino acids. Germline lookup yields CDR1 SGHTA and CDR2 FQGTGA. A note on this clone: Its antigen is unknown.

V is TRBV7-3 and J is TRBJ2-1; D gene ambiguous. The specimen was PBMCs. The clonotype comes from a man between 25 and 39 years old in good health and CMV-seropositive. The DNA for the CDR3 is TGTGCCAGCAGCTCCATGGCAGGTGAGCAGTTCTTC. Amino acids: CASSSMAGEQFF.